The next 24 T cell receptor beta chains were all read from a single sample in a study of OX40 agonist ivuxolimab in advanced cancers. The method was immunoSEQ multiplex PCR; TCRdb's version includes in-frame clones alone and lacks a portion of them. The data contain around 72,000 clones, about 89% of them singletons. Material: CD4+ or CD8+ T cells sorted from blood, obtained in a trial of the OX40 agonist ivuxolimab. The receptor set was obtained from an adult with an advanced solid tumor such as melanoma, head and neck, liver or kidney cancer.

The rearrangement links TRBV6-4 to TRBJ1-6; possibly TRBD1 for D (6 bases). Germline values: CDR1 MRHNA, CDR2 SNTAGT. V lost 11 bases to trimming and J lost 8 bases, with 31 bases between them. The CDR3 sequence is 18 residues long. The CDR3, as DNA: TGTGCCCTCCTGAGAGGGGGGGCCTGTACGATTCAGGATTCACCCCTCCACTTT. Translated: CALLRGGACTIQDSPLHF.

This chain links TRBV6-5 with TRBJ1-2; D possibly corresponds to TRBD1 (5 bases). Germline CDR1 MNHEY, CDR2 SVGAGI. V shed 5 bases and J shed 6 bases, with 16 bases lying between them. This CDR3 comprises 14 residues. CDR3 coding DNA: TGTGCCAGCAGTACCCCGGGGCAGGGCCATGGCTACACCTTC. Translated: CASSTPGQGHGYTF.

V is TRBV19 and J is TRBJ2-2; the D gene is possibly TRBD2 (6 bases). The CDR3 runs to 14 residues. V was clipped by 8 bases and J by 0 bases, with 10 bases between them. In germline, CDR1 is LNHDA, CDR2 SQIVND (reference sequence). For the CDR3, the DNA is TGTGCCAGTCGGCTAGCGACGAACACCGGGGAGCTGTTTTTT. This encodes CASRLATNTGELFF.

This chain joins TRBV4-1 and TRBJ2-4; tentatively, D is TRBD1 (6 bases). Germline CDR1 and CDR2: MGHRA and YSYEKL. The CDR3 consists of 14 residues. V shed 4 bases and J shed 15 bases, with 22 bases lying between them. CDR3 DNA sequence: TGCGCCAGCAGCCGACTAATACAGGGTTACCCGACGTACTTC. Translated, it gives CASSRLIQGYPTYF.

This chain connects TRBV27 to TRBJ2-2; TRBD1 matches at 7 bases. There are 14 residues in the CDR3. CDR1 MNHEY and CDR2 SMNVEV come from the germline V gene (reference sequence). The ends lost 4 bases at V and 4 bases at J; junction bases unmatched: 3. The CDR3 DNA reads TGTGCCAGCAGTTACCAGGGGGTCACCGGGGAGCTGTTTTTT. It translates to CASSYQGVTGELFF.

This chain's CDR3 is CASTGRSNTEAFF. The CDR3 coding sequence is TGTGCCAGCACAGGGCGCTCGAACACTGAAGCTTTCTTT. The chain recombines TRBV6-5 with TRBJ1-1, with TRBD1 as a possible D gene (5 bases). The germline V and J ends were trimmed by 7 bases and 1 base, with 10 bases remaining between them. Germline V gene lookup returns CDR1 MNHEY and CDR2 SVGAGI. CDR3 size: 13 residues.

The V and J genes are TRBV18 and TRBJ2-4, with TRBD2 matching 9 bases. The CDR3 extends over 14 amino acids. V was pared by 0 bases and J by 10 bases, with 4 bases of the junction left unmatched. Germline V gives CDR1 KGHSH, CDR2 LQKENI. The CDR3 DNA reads TGTGCCAGCTCACCACCTGCGACTAGCGGAATTCAGTACTTC. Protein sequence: CASSPPATSGIQYF. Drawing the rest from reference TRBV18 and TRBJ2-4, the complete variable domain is NAGVMQNPRHLVRRRGQEARLRCSPMKGHSHVYWYRQLPEEGLKFMVYLQKENIIDESGMPKERFSAEFPKEGPSILRIQQVVRGDSAAYFCASSPPATSGIQYFGAGTRLSVL.

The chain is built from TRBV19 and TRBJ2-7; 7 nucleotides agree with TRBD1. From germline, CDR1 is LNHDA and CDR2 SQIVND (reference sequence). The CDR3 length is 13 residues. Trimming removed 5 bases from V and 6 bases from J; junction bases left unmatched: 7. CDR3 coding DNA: TGTGCCAGTAGTCCCGGGACAGCTGGCGAGCAGTACTTC. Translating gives CASSPGTAGEQYF.

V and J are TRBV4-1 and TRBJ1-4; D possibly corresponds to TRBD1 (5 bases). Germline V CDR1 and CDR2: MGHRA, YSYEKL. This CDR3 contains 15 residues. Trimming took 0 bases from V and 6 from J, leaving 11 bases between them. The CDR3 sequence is CASSQDGAGHEKLFF. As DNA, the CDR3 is TGCGCCAGCAGCCAAGATGGGGCAGGACATGAAAAACTGTTTTTT.

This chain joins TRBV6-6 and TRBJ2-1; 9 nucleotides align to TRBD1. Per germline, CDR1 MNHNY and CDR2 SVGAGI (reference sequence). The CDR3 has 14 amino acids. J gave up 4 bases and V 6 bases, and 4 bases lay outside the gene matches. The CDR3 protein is CASRNGQGYNEQFF. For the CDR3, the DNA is TGTGCCAGCAGAAACGGACAGGGGTACAATGAGCAGTTCTTC.

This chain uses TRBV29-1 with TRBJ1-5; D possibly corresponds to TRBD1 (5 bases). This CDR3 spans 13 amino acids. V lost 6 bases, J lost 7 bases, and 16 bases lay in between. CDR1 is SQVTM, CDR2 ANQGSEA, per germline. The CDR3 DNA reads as TGCAGCGTGGCGGACGGGGGGGGACAGCCCCAGCATTTT. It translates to CSVADGGGQPQHF.

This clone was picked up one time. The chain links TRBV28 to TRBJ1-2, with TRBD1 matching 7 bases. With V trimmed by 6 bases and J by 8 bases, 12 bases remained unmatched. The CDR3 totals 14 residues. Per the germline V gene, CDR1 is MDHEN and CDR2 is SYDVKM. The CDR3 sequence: CASRPPTGFKGYTF. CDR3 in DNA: TGTGCCAGCAGGCCCCCGACAGGGTTTAAGGGCTACACCTTC.

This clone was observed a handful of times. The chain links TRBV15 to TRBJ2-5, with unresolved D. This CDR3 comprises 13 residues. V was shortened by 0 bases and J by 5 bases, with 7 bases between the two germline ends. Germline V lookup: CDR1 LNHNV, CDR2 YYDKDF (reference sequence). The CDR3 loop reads CATSRDPLETQYF. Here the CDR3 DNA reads TGTGCCACCAGCAGAGATCCCCTCGAGACCCAGTACTTC.

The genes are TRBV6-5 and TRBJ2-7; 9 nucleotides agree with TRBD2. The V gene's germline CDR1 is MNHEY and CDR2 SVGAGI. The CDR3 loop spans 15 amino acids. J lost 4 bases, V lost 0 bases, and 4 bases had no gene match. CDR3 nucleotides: TGTGCCAGCAGTTACTCGCCTAGCGGGATTTACGAGCAGTACTTC. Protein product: CASSYSPSGIYEQYF.

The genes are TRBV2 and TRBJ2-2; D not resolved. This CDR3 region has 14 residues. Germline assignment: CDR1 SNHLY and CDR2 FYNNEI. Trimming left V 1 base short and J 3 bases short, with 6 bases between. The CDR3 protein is CASSEEAHTGELFF. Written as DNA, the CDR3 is TGTGCCAGCAGTGAAGAGGCACACACCGGGGAGCTGTTTTTT. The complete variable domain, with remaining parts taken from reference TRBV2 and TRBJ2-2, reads EPEVTQTPSHQVTQMGQEVILRCVPISNHLYFYWYRQILGQKVEFLVSFYNNEISEKSEIFDDQFSVERPDGSNFTLKIRSTKLEDSAMYFCASSEEAHTGELFFGEGSRLTVL.

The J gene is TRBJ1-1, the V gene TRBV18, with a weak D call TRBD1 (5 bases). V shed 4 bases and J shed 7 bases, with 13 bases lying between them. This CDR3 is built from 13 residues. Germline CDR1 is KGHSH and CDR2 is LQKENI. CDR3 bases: TGTGCCAGCTCACTCCGGGACGGCCTTGAAGCTTTCTTT. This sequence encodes CASSLRDGLEAFF. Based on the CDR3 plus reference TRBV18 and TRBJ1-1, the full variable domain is NAGVMQNPRHLVRRRGQEARLRCSPMKGHSHVYWYRQLPEEGLKFMVYLQKENIIDESGMPKERFSAEFPKEGPSILRIQQVVRGDSAAYFCASSLRDGLEAFFGQGTRLTVV.

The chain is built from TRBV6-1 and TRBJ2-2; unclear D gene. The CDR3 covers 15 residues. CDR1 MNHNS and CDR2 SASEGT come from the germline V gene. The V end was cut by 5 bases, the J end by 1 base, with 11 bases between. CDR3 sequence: CASSSTTRNTGELFF. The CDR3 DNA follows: TGTGCCAGCAGTTCAACTACACGGAACACCGGGGAGCTGTTTTTT.

The CDR3 sequence is CASSARDFTDTQYF. The CDR3 bases are TGTGCCAGCAGTGCCCGGGACTTCACAGATACGCAGTATTTT. This chain connects TRBV25-1 to TRBJ2-3; weak D call: TRBD2 (6 bases). Germline loops: CDR1 MGHDK, CDR2 SYGVNS. This CDR3 is 14 amino acids long. The V end lost 4 bases, the J end lost 2 bases, and 10 bases lay between the germline ends.

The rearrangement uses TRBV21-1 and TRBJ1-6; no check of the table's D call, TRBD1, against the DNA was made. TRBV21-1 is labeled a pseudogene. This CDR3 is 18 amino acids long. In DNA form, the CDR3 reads TGTGCCAGCAGCAATGGGACAGCTTTACACTCCTATAATTCACCCCTCCACTTT. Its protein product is CASSNGTALHSYNSPLHF.

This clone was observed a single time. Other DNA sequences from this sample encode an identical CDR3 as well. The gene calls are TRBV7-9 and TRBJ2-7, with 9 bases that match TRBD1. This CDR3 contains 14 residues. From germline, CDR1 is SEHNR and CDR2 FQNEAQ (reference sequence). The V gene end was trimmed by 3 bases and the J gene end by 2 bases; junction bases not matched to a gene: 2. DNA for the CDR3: TGTGCCAGCAGCTTCGGGACAGGGACCTACGAGCAGTACTTC. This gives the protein CASSFGTGTYEQYF.

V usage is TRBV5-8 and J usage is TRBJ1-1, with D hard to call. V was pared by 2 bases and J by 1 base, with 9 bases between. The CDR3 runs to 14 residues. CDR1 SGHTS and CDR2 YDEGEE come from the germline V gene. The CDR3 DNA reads TGTGCCAGCAGCTTTTCTCGGGCGAACACTGAAGCTTTCTTT. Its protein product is CASSFSRANTEAFF.

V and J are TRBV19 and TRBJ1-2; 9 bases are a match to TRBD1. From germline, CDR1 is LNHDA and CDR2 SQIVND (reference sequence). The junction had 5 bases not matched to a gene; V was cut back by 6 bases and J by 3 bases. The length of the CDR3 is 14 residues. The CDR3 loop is CASSLDRGDYGYTF. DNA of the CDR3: TGTGCCAGTAGCTTGGACAGGGGAGACTATGGCTACACCTTC.

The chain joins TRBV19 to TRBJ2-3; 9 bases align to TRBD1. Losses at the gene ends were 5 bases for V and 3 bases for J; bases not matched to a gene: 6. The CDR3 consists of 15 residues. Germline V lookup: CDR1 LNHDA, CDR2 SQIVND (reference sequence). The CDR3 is CASSRQGVRTDTQYF. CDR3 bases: TGTGCCAGTAGTCGACAGGGGGTGAGAACAGATACGCAGTATTTT. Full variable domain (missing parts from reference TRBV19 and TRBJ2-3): DGGITQSPKYLFRKEGQNVTLSCEQNLNHDAMYWYRQDPGQGLRLIYYSQIVNDFQKGDIAEGYSVSREKKESFPLTVTSAQKNPTAFYLCASSRQGVRTDTQYFGPGTRLTVL.

Here the CDR3 reads CASSLVGGKDEQYF. DNA for the CDR3: TGTGCCAGCAGCTTAGTGGGGGGCAAGGACGAGCAGTACTTC. This chain connects TRBV7-2 to TRBJ2-7; D may match TRBD1 or TRBD2 (6 bases each). This CDR3 region has 14 residues. The V gene lost 1 base and the J gene lost 5 bases, with 12 bases spanning the gap. The germline V gene has CDR1 SGHTA and CDR2 FQGNSA.